In its sample, the clone carrying this T cell receptor beta chain was seen many times. Using its own MiXCR run on the PCR reads, TCRdb lists one record per CDR3 protein. The data contain 70,000 to 90,000 distinct CDR3 sequences, about 21% of them singletons. The entry originates in a study of molecular identifiers for immune sequencing clone quantification. CDR1 LGHNA and CDR2 YNFKEQ come from the germline V gene. J lost 2 bases, V lost 6 bases, and 7 bases had no gene match. The CDR3 contains 14 residues. The TCR originated in a human donor in good health. Some libraries in this study had Jurkat cell RNA spiked in. The chain has TRBV4-2 and TRBJ2-7; 7 bases line up with TRBD1. The sequenced sample was naive CD8+ T cells from blood, with Jurkat cell RNA spiked in. Indicated subset: FACS-sorted CD8+CD4-CCR7+CD45RA+ naive T cells. CDR3 residues: CASSQSGTAYEQYF. CDR3 in DNA: TGTGCCAGCAGTCAGTCCGGGACAGCCTACGAGCAGTACTTC.